This T cell receptor (beta chain) derives from a study of early T cells in non-severe SARS-CoV-2 infection. cDNA molecules, individually, were tagged with unique molecular identifiers. TCRdb processed the 5' RACE reads anew with MiXCR; each CDR3 protein has one entry. The table records tens of thousands of distinct CDR3 sequences, just under 15% of them present only once. Germline values: CDR1 SQVTM, CDR2 ANQGSEA. The CDR3 length is 14 residues. V was trimmed by 4 bases and J by 0 bases, leaving 10 bases between them. This clonotype has ten or more counts. The gene calls are TRBV29-1 and TRBJ1-3; no clear D. This receptor was taken from an adult who was a healthcare worker with PCR-confirmed SARS-CoV-2 infection or an uninfected control (not recorded which). The material was whole blood, obtained at baseline. The CDR3 region has the DNA TGCAGCGTTGTTAAGGCGTCCTCTGGAAACACCATATATTTT. Translated: CSVVKASSGNTIYF.